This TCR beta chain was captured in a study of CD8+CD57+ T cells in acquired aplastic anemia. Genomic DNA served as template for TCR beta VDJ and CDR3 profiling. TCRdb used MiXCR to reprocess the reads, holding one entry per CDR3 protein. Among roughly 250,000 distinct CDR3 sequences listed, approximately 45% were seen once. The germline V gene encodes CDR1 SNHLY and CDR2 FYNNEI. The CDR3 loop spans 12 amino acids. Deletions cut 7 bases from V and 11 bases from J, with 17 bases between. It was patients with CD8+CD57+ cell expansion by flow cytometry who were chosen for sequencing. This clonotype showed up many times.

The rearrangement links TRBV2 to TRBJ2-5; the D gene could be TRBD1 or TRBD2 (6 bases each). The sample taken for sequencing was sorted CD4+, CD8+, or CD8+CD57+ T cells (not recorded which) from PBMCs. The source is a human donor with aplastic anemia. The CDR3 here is CASKLDRGTQYF. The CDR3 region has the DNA TGTGCCAGCAAACTTGATAGGGGGACTCAGTACTTC.